This T cell receptor beta chain derives from a study of human T cells and chemical hapten exposure. Each CDR3 protein is one row after TCRdb ran MiXCR on the RACE reads. The repertoire holds some 170,000 distinct CDR3 sequences, with more than 20% as singletons. Noted time point: patch test 1, 2 weeks after DPC sensitization. Indicated treatment: therapeutic diphenylcyclopropenone sensitization with weekly scalp DPC. CDR1 is MNHEY and CDR2 is SVGEGT in the germline V gene. This CDR3 has 13 amino acids. Trimming left V 6 bases short and J 0 bases short, with 8 bases between. This receptor was obtained from a woman aged 45 to 65 with alopecia areata. Some clones in this sample may be carry-over from other donors' samples. The chain carries TRBV6-2 or TRBV6-3 and TRBJ1-2; D unclear. The sequences come from whole blood, collected in connection with sensitization to the hapten diphenylcyclopropenone (DPC). The CDR3 DNA is TGTGCCAGCAGGCCGGGCTCTAACTATGGCTACACCTTC. It encodes CASRPGSNYGYTF.